This TCR beta chain was recorded in a study of shared clonotypes between healthy human individuals. Sequenced by immunoSEQ multiplex PCR; TCRdb stores in-frame clones only, minus some. The data show about 2 million clones, 85% to 95% seen once. The CDR3 has 15 residues. CDR1 and CDR2 (germline): SGHAT, FQNNGV. Trimming left V 0 bases short and J 2 bases short, with 9 bases between. Source material: naive CD4+ T cells sorted from blood. As to subset: CD45RA+ positively selected. The sequence came from a man between 18 and 35 years old in good health. This chain connects TRBV11-2 to TRBJ2-3; D unresolved. In nucleotides, the CDR3 is TGTGCCAGCAGCTTAGACGGCCTGCCCACAGATACGCAGTATTTT. Protein: CASSLDGLPTDTQYF.